Listed below are T cell receptor beta chains from one sample, sequenced in a study of brain T cells in children with intractable seizures. Sequencing used immunoSEQ multiplex PCR; TCRdb keeps in-frame clones, though not all of them. Counted here are roughly 80,000 clones, more than 75% occurring once; the ten biggest clones make up 24%. The sample in question was peripheral blood, obtained at surgery. Receptors were obtained from a girl aged 2 to 10 with Rasmussen encephalitis and intractable seizures. CDR3s leave out the opening cysteine and the closing phenylalanine or tryptophan.

TRBJ2-5,TRBV14,ASSRGLEETQY
TRBJ2-3,TRBV28,ASSSGGGSDTQY
TRBJ1-5,TRBV6-2/TRBV6-3,ASSSGQGQGGSNQPQH
TRBJ2-7,TRBV7-2,ASSPLTSGNYEQY
TRBJ1-2,TRBV28,ASSPGGVYGYT
TRBJ1-3,TRBV5-1,ASSIGHEISGNTIY
TRBJ1-5,TRBV9,ASSGGGDSNQPQH
TRBJ2-7,TRBV12-3/TRBV12-4,ASSVLHYEQY
TRBJ1-6,TRBV11-2,ASSLVGTTGSGSPLH
TRBJ1-1,TRBV2,ASSELGDTEAF
TRBJ1-5,TRBV2,ASSEGPQGQPQH
TRBJ2-3,TRBV23-1,ASSHVSRSTDTQY
TRBJ2-7,TRBV7-2,ASSLVAKYEQY
TRBJ1-5,TRBV4-2,ASSQETEGSNQPQH
TRBJ2-7,TRBV28,ASYDQGQAFYEQY
TRBJ1-5,TRBV27,ASSSYPGIYSNQPQH
TRBJ2-1,TRBV19,ASSMTSGGAGEQF
TRBJ1-2,TRBV28,ASSLWETTGDYGYT
TRBJ2-3,TRBV7-9,ASSLVGTDTQY
TRBJ1-4,TRBV25-1,ASSENRGSQGREKLF
TRBJ2-5,TRBV11-2,ASSTGLAEQETQY
TRBJ1-5,TRBV28,ASRWTDRYSNQPQH
TRBJ2-1,TRBV7-9,ASSLSRTGGNEQF